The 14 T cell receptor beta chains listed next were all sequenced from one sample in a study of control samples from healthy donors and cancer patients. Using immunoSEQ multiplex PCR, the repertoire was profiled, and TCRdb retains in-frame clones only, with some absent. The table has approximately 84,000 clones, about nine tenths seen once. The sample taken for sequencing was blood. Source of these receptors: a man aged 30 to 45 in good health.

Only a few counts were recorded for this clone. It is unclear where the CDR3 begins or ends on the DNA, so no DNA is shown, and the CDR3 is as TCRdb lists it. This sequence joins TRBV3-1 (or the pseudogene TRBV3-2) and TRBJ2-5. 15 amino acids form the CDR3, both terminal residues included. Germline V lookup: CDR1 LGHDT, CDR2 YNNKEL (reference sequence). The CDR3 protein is CASSQSVAAQETQYF.

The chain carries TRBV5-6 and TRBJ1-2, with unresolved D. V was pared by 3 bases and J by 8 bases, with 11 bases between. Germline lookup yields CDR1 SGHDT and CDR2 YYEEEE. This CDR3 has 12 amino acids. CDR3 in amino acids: CASSYRTSGYTF. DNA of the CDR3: TGTGCCAGCAGCTATCGTACGTCCGGCTACACCTTC.

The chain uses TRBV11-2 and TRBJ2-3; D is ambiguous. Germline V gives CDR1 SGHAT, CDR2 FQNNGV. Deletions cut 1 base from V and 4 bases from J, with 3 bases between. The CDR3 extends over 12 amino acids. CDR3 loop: CASSLVADTQYF. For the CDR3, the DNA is TGTGCCAGCAGCTTAGTAGCAGATACGCAGTATTTT.

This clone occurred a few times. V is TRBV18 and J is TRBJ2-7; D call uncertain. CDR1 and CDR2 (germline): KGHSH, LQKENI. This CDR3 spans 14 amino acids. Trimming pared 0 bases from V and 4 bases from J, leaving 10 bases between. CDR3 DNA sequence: TGTGCCAGCTCACCACCGTCACAAATGTACGAGCAGTACTTC. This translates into CASSPPSQMYEQYF.

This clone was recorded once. For the CDR3, the DNA is TGTGCCAGCAGTGACCGGATACAGGGACGGAATTCACCCCTCCACTTT. Its translation: CASSDRIQGRNSPLHF. The chain links TRBV6-1 to TRBJ1-6; D is perhaps TRBD1 (6 bases). Germline assignment: CDR1 MNHNS and CDR2 SASEGT. The CDR3 spans 16 residues. V lost 3 bases and J 7 bases, leaving 16 bases between the germline ends.

The CDR3 nucleotides are TGCGCCAGCAGCCAGATTGTACACCAGAACACTGAAGCTTTCTTT. Translated: CASSQIVHQNTEAFF. The rearrangement links TRBV4-1 to TRBJ1-1; D remains ambiguous. This CDR3 spans 15 amino acids. The ends were cut back, 3 bases at V and 1 base at J, with 12 bases in the middle. Germline V gene sequence: CDR1 MGHRA, CDR2 YSYEKL.

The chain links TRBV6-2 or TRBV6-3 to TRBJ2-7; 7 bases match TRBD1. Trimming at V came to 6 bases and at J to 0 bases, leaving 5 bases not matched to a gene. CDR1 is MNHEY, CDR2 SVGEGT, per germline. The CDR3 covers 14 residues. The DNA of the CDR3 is TGTGCCAGCAGCCCTTCAGGGGGCTCCTACGAGCAGTACTTC. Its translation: CASSPSGGSYEQYF.

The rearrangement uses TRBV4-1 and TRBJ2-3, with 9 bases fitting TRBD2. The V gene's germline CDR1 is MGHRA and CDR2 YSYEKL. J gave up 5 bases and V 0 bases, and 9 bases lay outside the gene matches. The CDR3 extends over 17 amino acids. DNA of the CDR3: TGCGCCAGCAGCCAAGATCCCGGCGGGGGGGCTGGAGATACGCAGTATTTT. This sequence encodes CASSQDPGGGAGDTQYF.

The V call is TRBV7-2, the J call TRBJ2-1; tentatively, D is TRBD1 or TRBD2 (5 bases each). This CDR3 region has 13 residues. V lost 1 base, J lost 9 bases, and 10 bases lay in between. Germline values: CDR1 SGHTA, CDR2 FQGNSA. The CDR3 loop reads CASSLGRDREQFF. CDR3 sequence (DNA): TGTGCCAGCAGCTTAGGCAGGGACCGTGAGCAGTTCTTC.

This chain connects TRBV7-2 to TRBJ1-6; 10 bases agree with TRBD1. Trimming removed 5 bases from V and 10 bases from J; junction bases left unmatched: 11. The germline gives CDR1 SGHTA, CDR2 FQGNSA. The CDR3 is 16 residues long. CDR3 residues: CASSTYPTGGQSPLHF. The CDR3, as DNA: TGTGCCAGCAGCACCTACCCGACAGGGGGCCAATCACCCCTCCACTTT.

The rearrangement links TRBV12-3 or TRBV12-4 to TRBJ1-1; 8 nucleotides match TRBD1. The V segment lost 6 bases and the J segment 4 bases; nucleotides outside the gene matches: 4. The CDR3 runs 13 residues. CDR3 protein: CASRDRETTEAFF. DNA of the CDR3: TGTGCCAGCAGGGACAGGGAGACCACTGAAGCTTTCTTT.

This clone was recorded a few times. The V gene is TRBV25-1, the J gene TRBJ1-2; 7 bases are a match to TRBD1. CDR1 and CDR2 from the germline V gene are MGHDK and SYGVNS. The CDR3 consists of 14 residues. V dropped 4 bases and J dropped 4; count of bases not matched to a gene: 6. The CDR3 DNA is TGTGCCAGCAGTGGCCAAGGGACAGTCTATGGCTACACCTTC. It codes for CASSGQGTVYGYTF.

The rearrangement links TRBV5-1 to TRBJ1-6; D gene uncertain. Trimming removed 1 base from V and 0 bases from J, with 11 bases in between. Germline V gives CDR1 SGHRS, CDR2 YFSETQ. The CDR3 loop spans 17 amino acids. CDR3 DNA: TGCGCCAGCAGCTTGTCCGGCGGGAGCTCCTATAATTCACCCCTCCACTTT. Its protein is CASSLSGGSSYNSPLHF.

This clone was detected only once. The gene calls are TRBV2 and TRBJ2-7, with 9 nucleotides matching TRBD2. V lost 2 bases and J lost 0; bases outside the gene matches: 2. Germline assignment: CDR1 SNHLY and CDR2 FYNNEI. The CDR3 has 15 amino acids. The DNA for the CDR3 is TGTGCCAGCAGTGAAAGACTAGCGGCCTCCTACGAGCAGTACTTC. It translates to CASSERLAASYEQYF.